A selection of T cell receptor beta chains follows, all from one sample in a study of T cell responses to AZD1222 COVID-19 vaccine. Profiled with immunoSEQ multiplex PCR; TCRdb holds only in-frame clones, not every one. The sample yields some 140,000 clones, 84% seen once. Specimen: peripheral blood, collected on day 0 of AZD1222 vaccination. The source of these receptors is an adult in good health. Each CDR3 is given with its conserved first and last residue. D genes are given only for firm matches. Some rows mark clone size as missing; the rest say once, few, many or name a class of expanded clone.

>TRBJ1-2|-|-|14|TRBV18
CASSPPSGTGGYTF
TGTGCCAGCTCACCACCGTCCGGGACTGGTGGCTACACCTTC
>TRBJ2-1|-|-|14|TRBV5-1
CASSLGNGGLEQFF
TGCGCCAGCAGCTTGGGAAACGGGGGCTTAGAGCAGTTCTTC
>TRBJ1-1|-|TRBD1|16|TRBV5-6
CASSLTGGVPTAEAFF
TGTGCCAGCAGCTTGACAGGGGGTGTACCCACCGCTGAAGCTTTCTTT
>TRBJ1-5|-|-|16|TRBV10-1
CASSVKSGVSNQPQHF
TGCGCCAGCAGTGTTAAATCGGGAGTGAGCAATCAGCCCCAGCATTTT
>TRBJ1-1|few|-|14|TRBV7-7
CASSPAPGNTEAFF
TGTGCTAGCAGCCCCGCCCCAGGGAACACTGAAGCTTTCTTT
>TRBJ2-1|-|TRBD2|17|TRBV4-1
CASSQYRTSGGANEQFF
TGCGCCAGCAGCCAATACCGGACTAGCGGGGGGGCCAATGAGCAGTTCTTC
>TRBJ1-5|-|TRBD1|14|TRBV10-3
CAISEGTENQPQHF
TGTGCCATCAGTGAGGGGACAGAGAATCAGCCCCAGCATTTT
>TRBJ1-4|-|TRBD1|15|TRBV9
CASSVEDRGKEKLFF
TGTGCCAGCAGCGTAGAGGACAGGGGGAAGGAAAAACTGTTTTTT
>TRBJ1-5|few|-|16|TRBV6-1
CASSGRTLHSNQPQHF
TGTGCCAGCAGTGGTCGGACACTTCATAGCAATCAGCCCCAGCATTTT
>TRBJ1-1|-|-|13|TRBV12-3/TRBV12-4
CASSLAGGREAFF
TGTGCCAGCAGTTTAGCGGGGGGACGTGAAGCTTTCTTT
>TRBJ2-7|-|-|10|TRBV25-1
CASSLGEQYF
TGTGCCAGCAGCCTAGGCGAGCAGTACTTC
>TRBJ1-2|-|TRBD1|16|TRBV18
CASSPLDPTGHYGYTF
TGTGCCAGCTCACCCCTAGATCCGACAGGGCACTATGGCTACACCTTC
>TRBJ2-3|once|-|14|TRBV5-1
CASSLDKATDTQYF
TGCGCCAGCAGCCTAGACAAAGCCACAGATACGCAGTATTTT
>TRBJ1-2|-|-|13|TRBV27
CASSLGHVYGYTF
TGTGCCAGCAGTTTAGGGCACGTCTATGGCTACACCTTC
>TRBJ1-5|few|-|14|TRBV15
CATSRDAGNQPQHF
TGTGCCACCAGCAGGGACGCGGGAAATCAGCCCCAGCATTTT
>TRBJ2-5|-|TRBD1|17|TRBV14
CASSHRPQGQTLRTQYF
TGTGCCAGCAGCCATCGTCCGCAGGGACAGACCCTAAGAACCCAGTACTTC
>TRBJ1-5|-|-|13|TRBV19
CASSEQLGQPQHF
TGTGCCAGTAGCGAACAGCTCGGTCAGCCCCAGCATTTT
>TRBJ1-5|-|-|14|TRBV9
CASSVGGLGQPQHF
TGTGCCAGCAGCGTAGGAGGGTTGGGTCAGCCCCAGCATTTT
>TRBJ1-1|-|-|16|TRBV19
CASSSLPKTGNTEAFF
TGTGCCAGTAGTTCCCTCCCCAAGACAGGCAACACTGAAGCTTTCTTT
>TRBJ2-2|-|-|15|TRBV2
CASSSGWSGTGELFF
TGTGCCAGCAGTTCAGGGTGGTCGGGCACCGGGGAGCTGTTTTTT
>TRBJ2-7|-|-|14|TRBV7-3
CASSLTGGSYEQYF
TGTGCCAGCAGCTTAACAGGGGGCTCCTACGAGCAGTACTTC
>TRBJ1-2|once|TRBD1|15|TRBV4-1
CASSQQGARENGYTF
TGCGCCAGCAGCCAACAGGGGGCGAGAGAGAATGGCTACACCTTC
>TRBJ2-7|few|-|14|TRBV7-2
CASSLSLKSYEQYF
TGTGCCAGCAGCTTATCGCTCAAATCCTACGAGCAGTACTTC
>TRBJ1-2|-|-|16|TRBV4-1
CASSQGRDILNYGYTF
TGCGCCAGCAGCCAAGGCCGGGACATACTGAACTATGGCTACACCTTC
>TRBJ2-1|-|-|13|TRBV5-1
CASSLAYYNEQFF
TGCGCCAGCAGCTTGGCTTACTACAATGAGCAGTTCTTC
>TRBJ1-2|-|-|14|TRBV2
CASSVGREGNGYTF
TGTGCCAGCAGTGTAGGCAGGGAGGGGAATGGCTACACCTTC
>TRBJ2-7|-|-|15|TRBV6-5
CASSRGQRSLEEQYF
TGTGCCAGCAGTCGAGGACAGCGGAGCTTAGAGGAGCAGTACTTC
>TRBJ1-2|-|-|14|TRBV30
CAWGRGGIGYGYTF
TGTGCCTGGGGGCGGGGTGGAATAGGCTATGGCTACACCTTC
>TRBJ2-7|once|TRBD1|14|TRBV6-5
CASSSYRGSYEQYF
TGTGCCAGCAGTTCTTACAGGGGCTCCTACGAGCAGTACTTC
>TRBJ1-2|-|-|13|TRBV28
CASTIAREHGYTF
TGTGCCAGCACCATAGCCAGGGAACACGGCTACACCTTC
>TRBJ1-2|-|-|14|TRBV9
CASSKAGTNDGYTF
TGTGCCAGCAGTAAAGCGGGGACAAACGATGGCTACACCTTC
>TRBJ2-7|-|-|14|TRBV24-1
CATSETGTDYEQYF
TGTGCCACCAGTGAAACCGGGACCGATTACGAGCAGTACTTC
>TRBJ1-5|-|-|14|TRBV30
CAWSALMGDQPQHF
TGTGCCTGGAGCGCACTTATGGGGGATCAGCCCCAGCATTTT
>TRBJ1-1|few|-|14|TRBV27
CASSPLIDGTEAFF
TGTGCCAGCAGTCCCCTGATCGACGGCACTGAAGCTTTCTTT
>TRBJ1-2|-|-|17|TRBV28
CASSPVGRALPGDGYTF
TGTGCCAGCAGTCCCGTGGGAAGGGCCCTACCTGGAGATGGCTACACCTTC
>TRBJ1-1|-|-|16|TRBV19
CASSIFGEGRSGEAFF
TGTGCCAGTAGTATTTTCGGCGAGGGTAGGAGTGGGGAAGCTTTCTTT
>TRBJ1-6|-|-|15|TRBV19
CASEREGTSIGPLHF
TGTGCCAGTGAGAGAGAAGGTACTTCAATTGGACCCCTCCACTTT
>TRBJ2-7|once|TRBD1|15|TRBV28
CASRVPGTGAYEQYF
TGTGCCAGCAGGGTCCCCGGGACAGGGGCCTACGAGCAGTACTTC
>TRBJ1-6|-|-|14|TRBV3-1/TRBV3-2
CASSQGPYNSPLHF
TGTGCCAGCAGCCAAGGCCCCTATAATTCACCCCTCCACTTT
>TRBJ1-2|-|-|13|TRBV5-1
CASSLEVNYGYTF
TGCGCCAGCAGCTTAGAAGTTAACTATGGCTACACCTTC
>TRBJ1-2|-|-|15|TRBV6-5
CASSQSRRLPGGYTF
TGTGCCAGCAGCCAATCACGACGCCTACCTGGTGGCTACACCTTC
>TRBJ1-3|-|-|11|TRBV12-3/TRBV12-4
CAGGPGNTIYF
TGTGCCGGAGGTCCCGGAAACACCATATATTTT
>TRBJ1-5|-|-|14|TRBV5-6
CASSLSNVGQPQHF
TGTGCCAGCAGCTTGTCGAATGTGGGTCAGCCCCAGCATTTT
>TRBJ1-2|-|-|16|TRBV28
CASSSPRRDNNYGYTF
TGTGCCAGCAGTTCCCCCCGCCGGGACAATAACTATGGCTACACCTTC
>TRBJ1-2|-|TRBD1|14|TRBV24-1
CATSDETGRHGYTF
TGTGCCACCAGTGATGAGACAGGGAGGCATGGCTACACCTTC
>TRBJ1-6|few|-|15|TRBV6-1
CASSEIRSYNSPLHF
TGTGCCAGCAGTGAGATTCGCTCCTATAATTCACCCCTCCACTTT
>TRBJ1-1|-|-|15|TRBV11-2
CASSPGRRETFEAFF
TGTGCCAGCAGCCCTGGACGGAGGGAGACCTTTGAAGCTTTCTTT